This T cell receptor (beta chain) was obtained from a study of CD39 and CD103 CD8 tumor-infiltrating T cells (dated by TCRdb to 2016 to 2019). Concerning the study at large: The repertoire comparisons shown came from four patients: one with an HPV-positive HNSCC, one with an HPV-negative HNSCC, one with ovarian cancer and one with melanoma. Deep sequencing of TCRbeta CDR3 was used to compare the repertoires of CD8 TIL subsets, defined by CD103 and CD39, against those of peripheral memory CD8 T cells. Results and caveats for the whole study, not just this receptor: Compared with DN and SP CD8 TILs and with blood memory CD8 T cells, DP CD8 TILs appeared more oligoclonal, with the top 30 clonotypes covering about 50-86%. Clonotypes from DP TILs were seldom detected in blood or uninvolved lymph node, while clonotypes from DN TILs overlapped to a large extent with peripheral memory CD8 repertoires.

As to this clone: The antigen this receptor binds is unknown. Per-base qualities were not stored, and no clone one base away is much larger.

At the time samples were collected, the patients were not on therapy, although their prior treatments varied from chemotherapy, radiotherapy, surgery and immunotherapy to none at all. After thawing, cells were enriched for T lymphocytes using a negative-selection kit, and EpCAM beads were added for tumor-infiltrating lymphocytes. CD8 TIL subsets were FACS-sorted as CD3+CD4-CD8+CD45RA- cells split by CD39 and CD103 expression into DN, SP and DP. Tumor specimens were cut into small pieces, digested for 1 h with hyaluronidase, collagenase and DNase, then filtered, enriched over Ficoll and cryopreserved. Populations were sorted on a FACSAria II to just over 97% purity, and the cell pellets were frozen for TCR sequencing without being cultured. For each subset, genomic DNA was extracted from about 10,000 to 100,000 sorted cells using the DNeasy Blood and Tissue Kit. The TCRbeta V-J or V-D-J regions were sequenced and mapped through the immunoSEQ service, and coverage above 10x per sample was achieved. Turning to the authors' computational methods: Analysis was restricted to productive rearrangements exported from the immunoSEQ Analyzer platform, and clonality was assessed using the 500 most abundant clones. The Morisita-Horn similarity index and the Jaccard index were used to quantify repertoire overlap between populations. Morisita-Horn similarity between CD8 T-cell subset TCR repertoires was measured in roughly six cancer patients. TCRdb retrieved this table from immuneACCESS and kept in-frame rearrangements only. Not all clones are present; in checked studies, unresolved V genes account for under half, and no reason is known for the remainder. For V, J and clone size, that table is used; D and trimming come from the DNA. The sample records some 3,000 clones, about four fifths of which are singletons. Of the sample, 20% to 25% falls within the top ten clones.

Sequencing was carried out using CD39- CD103- CD8+ T cells sorted from the tumor. The cell subset or site label of this sample denotes: CD103-CD39- double-negative CD45RA- CD8 T cells. This TCR came from a human donor with head and neck squamous cell carcinoma.

The nucleotide sequence reads TGTGCCAGCAGTGAGGGACAGGACAAGTTGCGGGACGAGCAGTACTTC. This translates into CASSEGQDKLRDEQYF. The sequence links TRBV6-1 to TRBJ2-7; TRBD1 fits 8 bases in the junction. Trimmed from V: 3 bases; trimmed from J: 5 bases; junction bases lacking a gene match: 12. CDR1 and CDR2 are read off the germline V gene as MNHNS and SASEGT. The CDR3, from cysteine to phenylalanine, totals 16 residues. The only DNA kept is the CDR3, 48 bases in frame from the first base.